This TCR beta chain emerged from a study of identical twins. General observations from the study: The presence of invariant MAIT and iNKT cells could partly confound analyses of zero-insertion sequences. Memory repertoires lacked the insertion deficit that abundant cord blood beta clonotypes showed.

TCRdb fed the 5' RACE reads into MiXCR, producing one record per CDR3 protein. In the table there are around 650,000 distinct CDR3 sequences, just over 7% of which are singletons. This clonotype was seen at least ten times. The antigen remains unidentified. The CDR3 totals 17 residues. V gave up 5 bases and J gave up 0 bases, with 18 bases separating them. Germline assignment: CDR1 MDHEN and CDR2 SYDVKM. This same sample was also part of a study on yellow fever vaccine responses in identical twins. That paper adds: In identical twins, vaccine T cell responses appeared partly shared and partly individual.

The sequencing input was PBMCs. This sequence joins TRBV28 and TRBJ2-3, with a possible D match to TRBD1 (6 bases). This sequence originates from a woman aged 18-35 years in good health. The CDR3 DNA sequence: TGTGCCAGCAGTCACAAAGGGGGTCCTCCTAGCACAGATACGCAGTATTTT. Translated: CASSHKGGPPSTDTQYF.